Each of the 5 T cell receptor beta chains below was sequenced from the same sample in a study of cytomegalovirus exposure and HLA in healthy donors. Use of 60 Vbeta and 13 Jbeta primers characterized the PCR. Using immunoSEQ multiplex PCR, the repertoire was profiled, and TCRdb retains in-frame clones only, with some absent. Among 150,000 or so clones, roughly four fifths were seen once, and the ten largest hold more than 8%. The sequenced sample was PBMCs. All receptors come from a male donor in good health and CMV-seropositive.

Only one count was recorded for this clone. Within the sample, other DNA sequences also encode this same CDR3. The chain employs TRBV28 and TRBJ1-5; no clear D gene. The germline V and J ends were trimmed by 4 bases and 4 bases, with 5 bases remaining between them. The CDR3 has 12 residues. The germline gives CDR1 MDHEN, CDR2 SYDVKM. The CDR3 loop reads CASSSGNQPQHF. For the CDR3, the DNA is TGTGCCAGCAGTTCAGGAAATCAGCCCCAGCATTTT.

The gene calls are TRBV28 and TRBJ2-2, with 8 bases matching TRBD2. The V gene's germline CDR1 is MDHEN and CDR2 SYDVKM. Unmatched junction bases numbered 13, after V lost 8 bases and J lost 8 bases. This CDR3 has 15 amino acids. CDR3 residues: CASCEAGLEGGELFF. The CDR3 DNA reads TGTGCCAGCTGTGAAGCGGGACTAGAAGGAGGGGAGCTGTTTTTT.

The rearrangement joins TRBV27 to TRBJ2-3; D possibly corresponds to TRBD2 (6 bases). V lost 5 bases and J 6 bases, leaving 18 bases between the germline ends. The CDR3 covers 15 residues. Germline lookup yields CDR1 MNHEY and CDR2 SMNVEV (reference sequence). As DNA, the CDR3 is TGTGCCAGCAGTCCCCGGGACTGGGATGGCGATACGCAGTATTTT. It encodes CASSPRDWDGDTQYF.

This chain uses TRBV7-2 with TRBJ2-5; the match to TRBD2 covers 13 bases. Germline V gene lookup returns CDR1 SGHTA and CDR2 FQGNSA. V gave up 1 base and J gave up 5 bases; unmatched junction bases: 7. The CDR3 extends over 17 amino acids. CDR3 protein: CASSLGGTSGARETQYF. Written as DNA, the CDR3 is TGTGCCAGCAGCTTAGGAGGGACTAGCGGGGCGAGGGAGACCCAGTACTTC.

The rearrangement uses TRBV19 and TRBJ1-2, with 7 bases lining up with TRBD1. The germline V gene has CDR1 LNHDA and CDR2 SQIVND (reference sequence). Unmatched junction bases numbered 8, after V lost 3 bases and J lost 7 bases. CDR3 size: 14 residues. The CDR3 is CASSISGQPSGYTF. In DNA, the CDR3 is TGTGCCAGTAGTATCTCGGGACAGCCCTCTGGCTACACCTTC. Based on the CDR3 plus reference TRBV19 and TRBJ1-2, the full variable domain is DGGITQSPKYLFRKEGQNVTLSCEQNLNHDAMYWYRQDPGQGLRLIYYSQIVNDFQKGDIAEGYSVSREKKESFPLTVTSAQKNPTAFYLCASSISGQPSGYTFGSGTRLTVV.